The TCR beta chain described here comes from a study of blood T cell repertoires in COVID-19. Background on the study: The analysed material was cDNA or gDNA that came from T cells, B-cell-depleted T cells, or PBMCs.

Patients of the Seattle cohort, enrolled during active infection, were followed longitudinally. Per the original data handling: Estimated nucleated cell counts came from reference gene primer amplification. Clones were read by immunoSEQ multiplex PCR, and TCRdb kept only the in-frame ones, dropping some. Clone size and the V and J calls come from that table; the DNA yielded D and trimming. The profile shows fewer than 300,000 clones, over 80% of them singletons. Specimen: peripheral blood. The clonotype originates from a woman between 45 and 65 years old with COVID-19, enrolled during active disease.

This CDR3 reads CASSSGRGVETQYF. CDR3 bases: TGTGCCAGCAGTAGCGGGAGGGGGGTGGAGACCCAGTACTTC. The V and J genes are TRBV2 and TRBJ2-5; 10 positions agree with TRBD2. The V segment lost 5 bases and the J segment 5 bases; nucleotides outside the gene matches: 5. This CDR3 has 14 amino acids. Germline loops: CDR1 SNHLY, CDR2 FYNNEI.